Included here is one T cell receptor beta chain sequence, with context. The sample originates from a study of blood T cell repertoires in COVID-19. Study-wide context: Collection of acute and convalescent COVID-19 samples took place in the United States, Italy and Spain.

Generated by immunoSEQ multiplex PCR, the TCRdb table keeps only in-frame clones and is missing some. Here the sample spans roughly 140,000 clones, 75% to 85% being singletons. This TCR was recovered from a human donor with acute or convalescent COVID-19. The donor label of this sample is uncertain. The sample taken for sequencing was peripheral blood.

Here the CDR3 DNA reads TGTGCCAGCAGCCCCCTCGGGAGCAATCAGCCCCAGCATTTT. This gives the protein CASSPLGSNQPQHF. This chain connects TRBV6-5 to TRBJ1-5, with D unresolved. CDR1 is MNHEY and CDR2 is SVGAGI in the germline V gene. V was cut by 6 bases and J by 1 base, with 10 bases left in between. The CDR3 length is 14 residues.